The source of this T cell receptor (beta chain) is a study of response to subunit inactivated influenza vaccine. Findings of the study overall: Each seasonal influenza vaccination recruits few new T cells, the authors suggested.

TCRdb re-analysed the RT-PCR reads in MiXCR, keeping a single row per CDR3 protein. The sample lists 540,000 or so distinct CDR3 sequences; 10% to 15% were seen once. V shed 0 bases and J 7 bases; nucleotides not matched to a gene: 10. The CDR3 spans 19 residues. The germline V gene has CDR1 MNHEY and CDR2 SVGAGI. As concerns this clonotype: The antigen is not known.

The chain recombines TRBV6-5 with TRBJ2-4, with 15 bases fitting TRBD2. This specimen was PBMCs from blood, taken about 6 weeks after vaccination. The receptor's source is a middle-aged man who received an inactivated influenza vaccine. CDR3 coding DNA: TGTGCCAGCAGTTACTCGGGGGGGACTAGCGGGAGGATGCTTAACATTCAGTACTTC. It yields the protein CASSYSGGTSGRMLNIQYF.